A single sample is the source of the 31 T cell receptor beta chains below, sequenced in a study of graft-versus-host responses after intestinal transplantation. Their antigens remain unidentified. Here immunoSEQ multiplex PCR was the method, and the copy in TCRdb shows in-frame clones only, minus some. This table has about 120,000 clones, 90% to 95% appearing once. The sequenced sample was unstimulated CD8+ T cells sorted from spleen or lymph node cells, obtained before intestinal transplant. Receptor source: a human donor who received an intestinal transplant.

This clone was found a few times. The chain links TRBV4-1 to TRBJ2-1, with TRBD1 as a possible D gene (6 bases). The CDR3 length is 21 residues. Germline V lookup: CDR1 MGHRA, CDR2 YSYEKL. V was shortened by 0 bases and J by 0 bases, with 24 bases between the two germline ends. The CDR3 is CASSQDRGQLNPLSSYNEQFF. For the CDR3, the DNA is TGCGCCAGCAGCCAAGATAGGGGACAACTAAATCCTCTTAGCTCCTACAATGAGCAGTTCTTC.

The J gene is TRBJ2-4, the V gene TRBV7-8; perhaps TRBD2 as D (6 bases). This CDR3 is built from 15 residues. Trimming removed 6 bases from V and 3 bases from J, with 15 bases in between. The germline V gene has CDR1 SGHVS and CDR2 FQNEAQ. The CDR3 coding sequence is TGTGCCAGCAGTCTGACGGGGGACGGCAAAAACATTCAGTACTTC. Its translation: CASSLTGDGKNIQYF.

This sequence joins TRBV5-6 and TRBJ1-2; 8 nucleotides match TRBD1. With V trimmed by 2 bases and J by 7 bases, 7 bases remained unmatched. Germline V gene data show CDR1 as SGHDT and CDR2 as YYEEEE. The CDR3 consists of 14 residues. CDR3 DNA sequence: TGTGCCAGCAGCTTCGACAGGGGCTCGGGTGGCTACACCTTC. As protein: CASSFDRGSGGYTF.

The rearrangement links TRBV10-2 to TRBJ2-7; D might be TRBD1 (6 bases). The CDR3 has 13 residues. The germline V and J ends were trimmed by 10 bases and 2 bases, with 15 bases remaining between them. Germline loops: CDR1 WSHSY, CDR2 SAAADI. The CDR3 DNA follows: TGCGCCACCGGGACATCGGCACCCTACGAGCAGTACTTC. Amino acids: CATGTSAPYEQYF.

The rearrangement links TRBV19 to TRBJ2-5, with 10 bases aligning to TRBD2. This CDR3 is 16 amino acids long. V shed 6 bases and J 3 bases; nucleotides not matched to a gene: 10. CDR1 and CDR2 from the germline V gene are LNHDA and SQIVND (reference sequence). The CDR3 reads CASSRWTSGLEETQYF. CDR3 DNA sequence: TGTGCCAGTAGCAGATGGACTAGCGGACTAGAAGAGACCCAGTACTTC.

CDR3 sequence reads: CASSLQEIGNEQFF. CDR3 bases: TGTGCCAGCAGCCTACAGGAGATCGGCAATGAGCAGTTCTTC. The chain combines TRBV27 with TRBJ2-1; weak D call: TRBD1 (5 bases). The CDR3 length is 14 residues. Trimming stripped 6 bases from V and 6 bases from J, with 15 bases between. Germline V gives CDR1 MNHEY, CDR2 SMNVEV (reference sequence).

In DNA form, the CDR3 reads TGTGCCAGCAGTGGGGGGAGGGGTATTGGGGATACGCAGTATTTT. Its protein product is CASSGGRGIGDTQYF. The chain joins TRBV6-1 to TRBJ2-3, with 7 bases that match TRBD2. After removal of 4 bases from V and 6 bases from J, the junction contained 10 bases not matched to a gene. CDR3 length: 15 residues. The germline gives CDR1 MNHNS, CDR2 SASEGT.

CDR3 coding DNA: TGTGCCAGCAGCTCCAGTGGCGGGATGAACACCGGGGAGCTGTTTTTT. Residues: CASSSSGGMNTGELFF. This chain links TRBV9 with TRBJ2-2; weak D call: TRBD2 (6 bases). Germline CDR1 SGDLS, CDR2 YYNGEE. CDR3 length equals 16 residues. The V gene lost 4 bases and the J gene lost 1 base, with 14 bases spanning the gap.

The chain has TRBV27 and TRBJ2-3, with D tentatively TRBD2 (6 bases). The V end was cut by 9 bases, the J end by 0 bases, with 16 bases between. This CDR3 region has 15 residues. Germline V lookup: CDR1 MNHEY, CDR2 SMNVEV (reference sequence). The CDR3 spells CASAIMGGSTDTQYF. The CDR3 region has the DNA TGTGCCAGTGCTATAATGGGAGGCAGCACAGATACGCAGTATTTT.

The CDR3, as DNA: TGCGCCAGCAGCCAAGGACTAGCGGGTAAAGAGACCCAGTACTTC. Amino acids: CASSQGLAGKETQYF. J is TRBJ2-5 and V is TRBV4-3, with 10 bases fitting TRBD2. CDR1 is LGHNA, CDR2 YSLEER, per germline. The CDR3 length is 15 residues. The ends lost 1 base at V and 3 bases at J; junction bases unmatched: 2.

V and J are TRBV4-2 and TRBJ2-1; D may be TRBD2 (5 bases). This CDR3 spans 18 amino acids. Germline V gene lookup returns CDR1 LGHNA and CDR2 YNFKEQ. The ends were cut back, 0 bases at V and 0 bases at J, with 15 bases in the middle. CDR3 nucleotide sequence: TGTGCCAGCAGCCAAGAAGCCCGCACAGCGGTCTCCTACAATGAGCAGTTCTTC. Translation gives CASSQEARTAVSYNEQFF.

This chain connects TRBV5-4 to TRBJ2-4; weak D call: TRBD2 (5 bases). Germline V gene lookup returns CDR1 SGHNT and CDR2 YYREEE (reference sequence). The CDR3 covers 14 residues. Trimming stripped 4 bases from V and 8 bases from J, with 16 bases between. Here the CDR3 reads CASSPARRVDIQYF. CDR3 sequence (DNA): TGTGCCAGCAGCCCCGCCCGGCGGGTAGACATTCAGTACTTC.

This chain connects TRBV11-2 to TRBJ2-7; D possibly corresponds to TRBD2 (7 bases). CDR1 is SGHAT and CDR2 is FQNNGV in the germline V gene. V was shortened by 1 base and J by 1 base, with 11 bases between the two germline ends. This CDR3 region has 15 residues. CDR3 sequence (DNA): TGTGCCAGCAGCTTAGGGGGGGGCGCGTCCTACGAGCAGTACTTC. Encoded protein: CASSLGGGASYEQYF.

The V call is TRBV5-1, the J call TRBJ2-1, with TRBD1 identical over 9 bases. Unmatched junction bases numbered 7, after V lost 2 bases and J lost 4 bases. The length of the CDR3 is 16 residues. Per germline, CDR1 SGHRS and CDR2 YFSETQ. The CDR3 nucleotides are TGCGCCAGCAGCTTAGCCGCCGGGACAGGGTACAATGAGCAGTTCTTC. This sequence encodes CASSLAAGTGYNEQFF.

V is TRBV5-6 and J is TRBJ1-2; 7 nucleotides agree with TRBD1. J gave up 8 bases and V 0 bases, and 4 bases lay outside the gene matches. The CDR3 is 13 amino acids. CDR1 and CDR2 from the germline V gene are SGHDT and YYEEEE. CDR3 amino acids: CASSLGQGGGYTF. In DNA form, the CDR3 reads TGTGCCAGCAGCTTGGGACAGGGTGGAGGCTACACCTTC. Looking up the rest from reference TRBV5-6 and TRBJ1-2 gives the full variable domain: DAGVTQSPTHLIKTRGQQVTLRCSPKSGHDTVSWYQQALGQGPQFIFQYYEEEERQRGNFPDRFSGHQFPNYSSELNVNALLLGDSALYLCASSLGQGGGYTFGSGTRLTVV.

The V and J genes are TRBV4-3 and TRBJ1-2; D gene ambiguous. The CDR3 contains 15 residues. V was cut by 0 bases and J by 4 bases, with 12 bases left in between. CDR1 and CDR2 from the germline V gene are LGHNA and YSLEER. The CDR3 region has the DNA TGCGCCAGCAGCCAAGATCGGAGGAGGGTCTATGGCTACACCTTC. Protein: CASSQDRRRVYGYTF.

The chain is built from TRBV27 and TRBJ2-3; D not certain. Trimming stripped 0 bases from V and 2 bases from J, with 3 bases between. The V gene's germline CDR1 is MNHEY and CDR2 SMNVEV (reference sequence). CDR3 length equals 13 residues. DNA of the CDR3: TGTGCCAGCAGTTTATCGGCCACAGATACGCAGTATTTT. Residues: CASSLSATDTQYF.

V usage is TRBV4-1 and J usage is TRBJ2-5; 8 bases align to TRBD2. The CDR3 runs to 16 residues. The germline V gene encodes CDR1 MGHRA and CDR2 YSYEKL. V gave up 4 bases and J gave up 5 bases; unmatched junction bases: 12. CDR3 amino acids: CASSLKGAGGGETQYF. The CDR3 bases are TGCGCCAGCAGCCTAAAGGGTGCGGGAGGAGGTGAGACCCAGTACTTC.

The V gene is TRBV13, the J gene TRBJ2-7, with a tentative D call TRBD2 (6 bases). With 1 base removed from V and 3 bases from J, the gap between germline ends came to 10 bases. Per germline, CDR1 PRHDT and CDR2 FYEKMQ (reference sequence). This CDR3 is 14 amino acids long. The CDR3 DNA follows: TGTGCCAGCAGCTTAGCGGGAGCGGTCTACGAGCAGTACTTC. Residues: CASSLAGAVYEQYF.

V gene TRBV5-6 combines with J gene TRBJ2-3; 12 bases are a match to TRBD2. Germline lookup yields CDR1 SGHDT and CDR2 YYEEEE. This CDR3 has 16 residues. The junction had 5 bases not matched to a gene; V was cut back by 0 bases and J by 6 bases. CDR3 in DNA: TGTGCCAGCAGCTTGGCTAGCGGGAGGGCCGAGGATACGCAGTATTTT. This encodes CASSLASGRAEDTQYF.

In this sample, this clone turned up once. The genes are TRBV30 and TRBJ2-3, with no clear D. Germline CDR1 reads GTSNPN; CDR2 reads SVGIG (reference sequence). CDR3 size: 14 residues. With 0 bases removed from V and 0 bases from J, the gap between germline ends came to 7 bases. The CDR3 region is CAWSVVGSTDTQYF. The CDR3 nucleotides read TGTGCCTGGAGTGTGGTCGGGAGCACAGATACGCAGTATTTT.

This clone appeared once. The chain is built from TRBV9 and TRBJ2-2; no firm D call. CDR3 length: 16 amino acids. Trimming removed 0 bases from V and 2 bases from J, with 11 bases in between. The V gene's germline CDR1 is SGDLS and CDR2 YYNGEE. In nucleotides, the CDR3 is TGTGCCAGCAGCGTAGACGACGGAAGAAACACCGGGGAGCTGTTTTTT. It yields the protein CASSVDDGRNTGELFF.

The chain combines TRBV5-6 with TRBJ2-7; TRBD1 matches 12 bases. CDR1 SGHDT and CDR2 YYEEEE come from the germline V gene. The CDR3 totals 15 residues. Losses at the gene ends were 4 bases for V and 2 bases for J; bases not matched to a gene: 4. DNA of the CDR3: TGTGCCAGCAGCGGGGGACAGGGGGCAACCTACGAGCAGTACTTC. Amino acids: CASSGGQGATYEQYF.

The J gene is TRBJ1-1, the V gene TRBV19; D gene unclear. V was shortened by 3 bases and J by 1 base, with 3 bases between the two germline ends. Germline V gene sequence: CDR1 LNHDA, CDR2 SQIVND (reference sequence). The CDR3 loop spans 12 amino acids. In DNA form, the CDR3 reads TGTGCCAGTAGTATTTCGAACACTGAAGCTTTCTTT. Protein sequence: CASSISNTEAFF.

The chain combines TRBV19 with TRBJ1-2; 7 positions agree with TRBD1. There are 12 residues in the CDR3. Trimming at V came to 6 bases and at J to 6 bases, leaving 4 bases not matched to a gene. Per germline, CDR1 LNHDA and CDR2 SQIVND (reference sequence). The CDR3 nucleotides read TGTGCCAGTAGCATCGGACAGGATGGCTACACCTTC. Amino acid sequence: CASSIGQDGYTF.

The J gene is TRBJ2-3, the V gene TRBV4-2, with 13 bases lining up with TRBD2. CDR3 size: 20 residues. Germline V gene data show CDR1 as LGHNA and CDR2 as YNFKEQ. V was clipped by 0 bases and J by 4 bases; unmatched bases: 13. The CDR3 DNA follows: TGTGCCAGCAGCCAAGAAGGAGGACTAGCGGGAGATCGGGAAGCAGATACGCAGTATTTT. It codes for CASSQEGGLAGDREADTQYF.

This clone was recorded only once. V and J are TRBV7-9 and TRBJ2-7; D might be TRBD2 (7 bases). V was trimmed by 4 bases and J by 4 bases, leaving 17 bases between them. Per germline, CDR1 SEHNR and CDR2 FQNEAQ (reference sequence). The CDR3 has 15 amino acids. CDR3 sequence reads: CASSSIGGRWYEQYF. The CDR3 bases are TGTGCCAGCAGCTCCATCGGGGGGCGTTGGTACGAGCAGTACTTC. The complete variable domain, with remaining parts taken from reference TRBV7-9 and TRBJ2-7, reads DTGVSQNPRHKITKRGQNVTFRCDPISEHNRLYWYRQTLGQGPEFLTYFQNEAQLEKSRLLSDRFSAERPKGSFSTLEIQRTEQGDSAMYLCASSSIGGRWYEQYFGPGTRLTVT.

The chain couples TRBV30 to TRBJ1-6, with D possibly being TRBD1 (6 bases). Germline V gene lookup returns CDR1 GTSNPN and CDR2 SVGIG (reference sequence). V gave up 4 bases and J gave up 7 bases, with 11 bases separating them. This CDR3 spans 13 amino acids. DNA for the CDR3: TGTGCCTGGACGAGACAGGTAAATTCACCCCTCCACTTT. This translates into CAWTRQVNSPLHF.

The CDR3 protein is CATSGAVVSYEQYF. The CDR3 DNA reads as TGTGCCACCAGCGGGGCGGTCGTCTCCTACGAGCAGTACTTC. The chain carries TRBV15 and TRBJ2-5, with D possibly being TRBD1 (5 bases). Near its end, the DNA agrees better with TRBJ2-7, so the J call may be wrong. The CDR3 has 14 residues. In germline, CDR1 is LNHNV, CDR2 YYDKDF (reference sequence).

Note on this clone: At one of its ends the junction is not consistent with the germline gene, which may arise from a read error. The chain has TRBV7-8 and TRBJ1-3; no definite D call. This CDR3 is 13 amino acids long. The germline CDR1 and CDR2 sequences are SGHVS and FQNEAQ. The DNA for the CDR3 is TGTGCCAACAGCTCGGACCCTGGAAACACCATATATTTT. Translating it yields CANSSDPGNTIYF.

CDR3 in DNA: TGCGCCAGCAGTCTAGGAGTTGGGGATACGCAGTATTTT. Translation gives CASSLGVGDTQYF. The chain couples TRBV10-2 to TRBJ2-3, with D hard to call. This CDR3 has 13 residues. CDR1 is WSHSY, CDR2 SAAADI, per germline. Trimming pared 5 bases from V and 6 bases from J, leaving 12 bases between.